This TCR beta chain was obtained from a study of cytomegalovirus exposure and HLA in healthy donors. The wider study: The Caucasian-associated ancestry cluster contained approximately 81% of the 300 to 400 genotyped donors.

Researchers ran the PCR with 60 Vbeta and 13 Jbeta primers. Only in-frame clones appear in the TCRdb table, and some are missing; sequencing was by immunoSEQ multiplex PCR. This table holds around 100,000 clones, approximately 76% found once. The CDR3 has 13 residues. Germline V gene sequence: CDR1 MNHEY, CDR2 SMNVEV (reference sequence). V lost 6 bases and J 4 bases, leaving 12 bases between the germline ends. This chain links TRBV27 with TRBJ1-2; D unresolved. The receptor's source is a woman aged 60-75 years in good health and CMV-seropositive. Input material: PBMCs. CDR3 region: CASRISKAYGYTF. CDR3 bases: TGTGCCAGCAGAATTTCTAAAGCCTATGGCTACACCTTC.